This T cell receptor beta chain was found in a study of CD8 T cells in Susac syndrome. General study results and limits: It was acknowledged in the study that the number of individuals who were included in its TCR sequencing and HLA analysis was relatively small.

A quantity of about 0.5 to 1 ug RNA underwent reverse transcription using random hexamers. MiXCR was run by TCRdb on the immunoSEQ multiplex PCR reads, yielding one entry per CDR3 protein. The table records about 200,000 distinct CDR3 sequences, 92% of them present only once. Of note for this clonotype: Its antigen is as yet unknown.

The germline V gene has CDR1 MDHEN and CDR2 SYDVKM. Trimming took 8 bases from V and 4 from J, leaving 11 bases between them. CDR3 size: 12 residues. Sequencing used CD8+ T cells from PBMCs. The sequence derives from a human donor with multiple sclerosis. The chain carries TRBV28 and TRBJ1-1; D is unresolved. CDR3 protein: CASRVMGTEAFF. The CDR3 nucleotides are TGTGCCAGCCGGGTCATGGGCACTGAAGCTTTCTTT.